The rows below give T cell receptor beta chains drawn from one sample of a study of early T cells in non-severe SARS-CoV-2 infection. From the 5' RACE reads, TCRdb called clonotypes with MiXCR, one entry per CDR3 protein. The profile shows roughly 28,000 distinct CDR3 sequences, around 5.4% of them singletons. Sequencing was carried out using whole blood. These receptors were taken from an adult who was a healthcare worker with PCR-confirmed SARS-CoV-2 infection or an uninfected control (not recorded which). Each CDR3 is given with its conserved first and last residue. The D gene is left open where the match is weak. Only part of the rows carry a size: once, few, many, or a class if the clone is expanded.

clone_size | j_call | v_call | d_call | cdr3_aa | cdr3_nt
many | TRBJ2-7 | TRBV27 | NA | CASSLGDGSYEQYF | TGTGCCAGCAGCCTGGGTGACGGGTCCTACGAGCAGTACTTC
many | TRBJ1-4 | TRBV9 | NA | CASSVEDSRREKLFF | TGTGCCAGCAGCGTAGAAGATAGCCGTAGGGAAAAACTGTTTTTT
few | TRBJ2-1 | TRBV18 | NA | CASSPPAGANYNEQFF | TGTGCCAGCTCACCACCGGCGGGGGCCAACTACAATGAGCAGTTCTTC
NA | TRBJ2-1 | TRBV27 | TRBD1 | CASSSTGEQFF | TGTGCCAGCAGTTCGACAGGGGAGCAGTTCTTC
many | TRBJ2-4 | TRBV6-5 | TRBD1 | CASSRDSVNIQYF | TGTGCCAGCAGCCGGGACAGTGTCAACATTCAGTACTTC
many | TRBJ2-1 | TRBV7-6 | TRBD2 | CASSPGTNSYNEQFF | TGTGCCAGCAGCCCGGGGACTAACTCCTACAATGAGCAGTTCTTC
many | TRBJ2-4 | TRBV4-3 | TRBD2 | CASSQRGLADMKNIQYF | TGCGCCAGCAGCCAGAGGGGACTAGCGGATATGAAAAACATTCAGTACTTC
NA | TRBJ1-5 | TRBV12-3/TRBV12-4 | TRBD1 | CASSFGTGAQPQHF | TGTGCCAGCAGTTTCGGGACAGGGGCCCAGCCCCAGCATTTT
many | TRBJ1-2 | TRBV11-2 | TRBD1 | CASSQDRGRGYTF | TGTGCCAGCAGCCAGGACAGGGGGCGAGGCTACACCTTC
many | TRBJ1-5 | TRBV19 | TRBD1 | CASSRRQGGGQPQHF | TGTGCCAGTAGCCGCCGACAGGGCGGGGGACAGCCCCAGCATTTT
many | TRBJ2-3 | TRBV29-1 | TRBD2 | CSVSGGQGTDTQYF | TGCAGCGTTAGCGGGGGGCAGGGCACAGATACGCAGTATTTT
many | TRBJ2-7 | TRBV5-8 | TRBD2 | CASSPYLSSGSPGEQYF | TGTGCCAGCAGCCCATACCTATCTAGCGGGAGTCCGGGGGAGCAGTACTTC
many | TRBJ1-1 | TRBV10-1 | TRBD1 | CASSPRTGGGTLKLFF | TGCGCCAGCAGTCCAAGGACAGGGGGTGGAACACTGAAGCTTTTCTTT
NA | TRBJ2-5 | TRBV5-1 | NA | CASSLAGSSRAETQYF | TGCGCCAGCAGCTTGGCTGGCAGTTCAAGAGCTGAGACCCAGTACTTC
many | TRBJ1-2 | TRBV7-3 | NA | CASSPGPGEEGYTF | TGTGCCAGCAGCCCTGGACCAGGGGAAGAGGGCTACACCTTC
many | TRBJ2-1 | TRBV20-1 | TRBD1 | CSASPTGTGNNEQFF | TGCAGTGCCTCCCCTACCGGGACAGGGAACAATGAGCAGTTCTTC
NA | TRBJ1-2 | TRBV20-1 | TRBD1 | CSARSTGGTINYGYTF | TGCAGTGCCCGAAGTACAGGGGGCACCATTAACTATGGCTACACCTTC
medium-sized | TRBJ1-5 | TRBV12-3/TRBV12-4 | NA | CASTLAGPQWPQHF | TGTGCCAGCACTCTTGCGGGCCCGCAATGGCCCCAGCATTTT
many | TRBJ2-2 | TRBV9 | NA | CASSVGQLYTGELFF | TGTGCCAGCAGCGTAGGGCAGTTGTACACCGGGGAGCTGTTTTTT
few | TRBJ2-1 | TRBV20-1 | TRBD2 | CSARAGLAGGNEQFF | TGCAGTGCTAGAGCGGGACTAGCGGGAGGAAATGAGCAGTTCTTC
many | TRBJ2-1 | TRBV5-5 | TRBD1 | CASSMSRGQGNNEQFF | TGTGCCAGCAGCATGAGTCGCGGACAGGGGAACAATGAGCAGTTCTTC
many | TRBJ2-5 | TRBV7-8 | NA | CASSLGQQSRGAQETQYF | TGTGCCAGCAGCCTAGGACAGCAATCTAGGGGAGCCCAAGAGACCCAGTACTTC
many | TRBJ1-4 | TRBV7-9 | NA | CASSFDGGRTNEKLFF | TGTGCCAGCAGCTTCGACGGGGGTAGGACTAATGAAAAACTGTTTTTT
many | TRBJ1-2 | TRBV15 | NA | CATSRGWGGIEDYGYTF | TGTGCCACCAGCAGAGGCTGGGGAGGGATCGAGGACTATGGCTACACCTTC
many | TRBJ1-1 | TRBV11-1 | NA | CASSLDRVGTEAFF | TGTGCCAGCAGCTTAGACAGGGTGGGCACTGAAGCTTTCTTT
many | TRBJ2-1 | TRBV12-3/TRBV12-4 | TRBD2 | CASSPATSGILSYNEQFF | TGTGCCAGCAGTCCAGCGACTAGCGGGATCCTCTCCTACAATGAGCAGTTCTTC
many | TRBJ2-3 | TRBV12-3/TRBV12-4 | NA | CASNPGLRTDTQYF | TGTGCCAGTAACCCGGGACTCCGCACAGATACGCAGTATTTT
many | TRBJ2-3 | TRBV24-1 | NA | CATSDLQGGTDTQYF | TGTGCCACCAGTGATTTGCAGGGAGGCACAGATACGCAGTATTTT
few | TRBJ2-4 | TRBV25-1 | NA | CASSDGSGELAKNIQYF | TGTGCCAGCAGTGATGGGTCGGGAGAGCTAGCCAAAAACATTCAGTACTTC
NA | TRBJ2-7 | TRBV18 | TRBD2 | CASSPTGHTSGGYEQYF | TGTGCCAGCTCACCAACGGGTCACACTAGCGGGGGTTACGAGCAGTACTTC
many | TRBJ2-2 | TRBV9 | NA | CASSRGPSPNTGELFF | TGTGCCAGCAGCCGGGGGCCTAGCCCGAACACCGGGGAGCTGTTTTTT
many | TRBJ2-2 | TRBV6-5 | NA | CASSPLSSINTGELFF | TGTGCCAGCAGCCCTCTTTCTAGCATTAACACCGGGGAGCTGTTTTTT
NA | TRBJ2-3 | TRBV4-2 | NA | CASSRRPSAVITDTQYF | TGTGCCAGCAGCCGACGTCCTTCGGCGGTCATCACAGATACGCAGTATTTT
many | TRBJ2-7 | TRBV5-4 | NA | CASSVESLANEQYF | TGTGCCAGCAGCGTGGAATCCCTAGCGAACGAGCAGTACTTC
many | TRBJ2-1 | TRBV29-1 | NA | CSFRDGPFNEQFF | TGCAGCTTCCGGGACGGTCCCTTCAATGAGCAGTTCTTC
many | TRBJ2-7 | TRBV12-3/TRBV12-4 | NA | CASSFSSPTQYEQYF | TGTGCCAGCAGTTTCTCCAGCCCAACCCAATACGAGCAGTACTTC
NA | TRBJ2-2 | TRBV6-2/TRBV6-3 | TRBD2 | CASSYDPGLAGRSTGELFF | TGTGCCAGCAGTTATGACCCGGGACTAGCGGGGAGAAGCACCGGGGAGCTGTTTTTT
few | TRBJ1-1 | TRBV7-3 | NA | CASSLQGETEVFF | TGTGCCAGCAGCTTGCAGGGAGAGACTGAAGTTTTCTTT
many | TRBJ2-2 | TRBV20-1 | NA | CSARDLRGERTGELFF | TGCAGTGCTAGAGATTTGCGTGGGGAAAGAACCGGGGAGCTGTTTTTT
many | TRBJ2-1 | TRBV6-6 | TRBD2 | CASSYGSSGNEQFF | TGTGCCAGCAGTTACGGGTCTAGCGGGAATGAGCAGTTCTTC
many | TRBJ1-3 | TRBV7-2 | NA | CASSLAGRAAGTIYF | TGTGCCAGCAGCTTAGCGGGCAGGGCGGCGGGCACCATATATTTT
many | TRBJ2-5 | TRBV7-9 | NA | CASSSGTAGRTQYF | TGTGCCAGCAGCTCGGGGACGGCGGGGAGAACCCAGTACTTC